This record concerns one TCR beta chain sequence. Its recognized antigen is unknown. Base qualities are not recorded, but no much larger clone differs from it by a single base. Trimming costs V 3 bases and J 10 bases, and their ends lie 9 bases apart. CDR1 SGHTA and CDR2 FQGNSA are derived from the germline V gene. The CDR3 measures 11 amino acids from cysteine to phenylalanine. Only the CDR3 region is kept as DNA, spanning 33 bases read in frame from base 1. This sample is drawn from a study of T cells in lung cancer brain metastases (dated by TCRdb to 2016 to 2019). About the study as a whole: Of the 20 patients, approximately 18 had a history of tobacco use, with a median of roughly 38 pack-years. Of the approximately 20 patients, more than 15 received no interval therapy between resection of the primary and resection of the metastasis. The median interval between acquisition of the primary specimen and acquisition of the brain metastasis specimen was approximately 45 weeks. The study compared TCR beta CDR3 repertoires between fully resected primary non-small cell lung cancers and paired brain metastases. The cohort comprised around 20 patients contributing about 40 specimens, one primary lung lesion and one brain metastasis each. A median age at first diagnosis of about 52 years was recorded for the patients, of whom roughly nine were male and under 12 were female. DNA integrity number averaged 3.8 in both primary and metastatic specimens, with no significant difference between sites.

Resection was performed in the patients for synchronous oligometastatic disease or for delayed recurrence of a solitary brain metastasis. To avoid including cancers other than NSCLC, any patient with a history of multiple malignancies was excluded. Tumor areas were macrodissected from a few deparaffinized around 10 um unstained sections guided by marked H&E slides. Every specimen was formalin-fixed and paraffin-embedded (FFPE). The AllPrep DNA/RNA FFPE Kit was used for extraction of genomic DNA. The paper's findings and limits, for the study overall: Most clones were found to be lesion-specific, and limited overlap was observed between paired lesions (mean Morisita index 0.23). Brain metastases had significantly fewer unique productive clones than paired primaries (median about 1,500 versus 4,500). DNA fragmentation in FFPE samples may have prevented retrieval of the complete infiltrating T cell repertoire. The ten most abundant clones accounted for a significantly larger fraction of the repertoire in brain metastases than in primaries, which suggests clonal expansion. The study could not control for the effects of preoperative corticosteroids on T cell infiltration in brain metastases.

Between roughly 2 and 4.92 ug genomic DNA was input per sample, with paired samples receiving equal DNA input. TCR beta libraries were constructed with the immunoSEQ hsTCRbeta Kit, which uses multiplexed V and J gene primers in two PCR steps. Pooled libraries with positive and negative controls were sequenced on an Illumina MiSeq using a 100-cycle paired-end protocol. The authors' analysis ran thus. Raw data were processed by the immunoSEQ vendor into normalized, annotated TCR beta repertoire reports. Richness was defined as the number of unique clones by nucleotide sequence, and the iChao1 and Efron-Thisted estimators were used to extrapolate total richness. To characterize and compare the paired lesions, the analysis used Pielou's evenness, Simpson's index, the proportional abundance of the top-ten clones, and the Morisita overlap index. Held by TCRdb, this immuneACCESS table contains in-frame sequences only and omits some clones. Under half of the omission traces to an unresolved V gene where checked; the cause of the rest is unknown. That table supplies the V and J calls and clone size; D and trimming were determined from the DNA. Here the sample has 1,500 to 2,500 clones; around nine tenths occur a single time. The leading ten clones occupy about 4% of the sample.

In this chain, TRBV7-2 is recombined with TRBJ1-1; TRBD1 is possibly the D segment (5 matching bases). Material for sequencing was tumor tissue from a brain metastasis. According to the study, the label for this sample's cell subset or site signals: paired resected brain metastasis. The origin of this receptor is a woman aged 45 to 65 with non-small cell lung cancer that had spread to the brain. The CDR3 protein: CASSFSGAAFF. The nucleotides read TGTGCCAGCAGCTTCAGCGGGGCAGCTTTCTTT.